The 23 T cell receptor beta chains below all came from one sample that was sequenced in a study of cytomegalovirus exposure and HLA in healthy donors. The primer mix had 60 Vbeta and 13 Jbeta primers. Assay used: immunoSEQ multiplex PCR; TCRdb lists only in-frame clones, some missing. The data show hundreds of thousands of clones, around 75% seen once. The sample taken for sequencing was PBMCs. The source of these receptors is a woman younger than 45 in good health and CMV-seronegative.

V usage is TRBV6-5 and J usage is TRBJ1-2; 7 bases agree with TRBD1. CDR1 is MNHEY, CDR2 SVGAGI, per germline. The CDR3 runs to 12 residues. Trimming removed 7 bases from V and 7 bases from J; junction bases left unmatched: 6. The chain's CDR3 is CASTQGGRGYTF. DNA of the CDR3: TGTGCCAGCACCCAGGGGGGTCGTGGCTACACCTTC.

The chain links TRBV7-9 to TRBJ2-4, with D possibly TRBD2 on 7 matching bases. The ends were cut back, 2 bases at V and 1 base at J, with 15 bases in the middle. The CDR3 is made up of 17 amino acids. Per germline, CDR1 SEHNR and CDR2 FQNEAQ (reference sequence). The CDR3 DNA is TGTGCCAGCAGCTTATATCGGGGGGCCCCTGCCAAAAACATTCAGTACTTC. It translates to CASSLYRGAPAKNIQYF. Variable domain in full (rest from reference TRBV7-9 and TRBJ2-4): DTGVSQNPRHKITKRGQNVTFRCDPISEHNRLYWYRQTLGQGPEFLTYFQNEAQLEKSRLLSDRFSAERPKGSFSTLEIQRTEQGDSAMYLCASSLYRGAPAKNIQYFGAGTRLSVL.

This clone showed up just once. The rearrangement joins TRBV30 to TRBJ2-3; 9 bases line up with TRBD2. The junction had 3 bases not matched to a gene; V was cut back by 1 base and J by 4 bases. The CDR3 is 14 amino acids. Germline loops: CDR1 GTSNPN, CDR2 SVGIG (reference sequence). The CDR3 DNA sequence: TGTGCCTGGAGTGGCGGGGGGGCCGCAGATACGCAGTATTTT. This sequence encodes CAWSGGGAADTQYF.

V gene TRBV6-5 combines with J gene TRBJ1-2, with D unclear. Germline CDR1 reads MNHEY; CDR2 reads SVGAGI. Trimming stripped 5 bases from V and 4 bases from J, with 17 bases between. This CDR3 comprises 15 residues. Here the CDR3 DNA reads TGTGCCAGCAGTGCCTTGACCTCGGCGGGCTATGGCTACACCTTC. It translates to CASSALTSAGYGYTF.

The gene calls are TRBV19 and TRBJ1-5; the D gene is possibly TRBD1 (5 bases). Trimming shortened V by 6 bases and J by 3 bases, and 21 bases separated the two germline ends. In germline, CDR1 is LNHDA, CDR2 SQIVND (reference sequence). CDR3 length: 17 residues. In DNA, the CDR3 is TGTGCCAGTAGCCTCGGCGGGGCAGGGTACATCAATCAGCCCCAGCATTTT. The encoded protein is CASSLGGAGYINQPQHF.

The chain carries TRBV11-1 and TRBJ2-7; D is undetermined. This CDR3 has 14 residues. V lost 1 base to trimming and J lost 5 bases, with 12 bases between them. The germline gives CDR1 SGHAT, CDR2 FQDESV (reference sequence). The CDR3 sequence: CASSLDSSLDEQYF. The CDR3 coding sequence is TGTGCCAGCAGCTTAGATTCTAGTCTCGACGAGCAGTACTTC.

This clone has ten or more counts. The chain combines TRBV5-8 with TRBJ1-5, with D uncertain. The length of the CDR3 is 12 residues. The V gene's germline CDR1 is SGHTS and CDR2 YDEGEE. V lost 0 bases and J 6 bases, leaving 4 bases between the germline ends. The CDR3 here is CASSLVSQPQHF. CDR3 DNA: TGTGCCAGCAGCTTGGTTAGTCAGCCCCAGCATTTT. The entire variable domain, with the rest obtained from reference TRBV5-8 and TRBJ1-5, is as follows: EAGVTQSPTHLIKTRGQQATLRCSPISGHTSVYWYQQALGLGLQFLLWYDEGEERNRGNFPPRFSGRQFPNYSSELNVNALELEDSALYLCASSLVSQPQHFGDGTRLSIL.

The chain links TRBV10-2 to TRBJ1-2, with 7 bases lining up with TRBD1. J lost 5 bases, V lost 6 bases, and 12 bases had no gene match. The CDR3 extends over 15 amino acids. Germline CDR1 WSHSY, CDR2 SAAADI. The CDR3 DNA is TGCGCCAGCAGCGACAGGGCTCAACTTTTTTATGGCTACACCTTC. Protein: CASSDRAQLFYGYTF.

This chain links TRBV29-1 with TRBJ1-3, with TRBD1 identical over 9 bases. V was clipped by 8 bases and J by 4 bases; unmatched bases: 9. This CDR3 spans 14 amino acids. Germline CDR1 is SQVTM and CDR2 is ANQGSEA. In nucleotides, the CDR3 is TGCAGCATCGGACAGGGGATGGAAGGAAACACCATATATTTT. This gives the protein CSIGQGMEGNTIYF.

A single count supports this clone. J is TRBJ2-5 and V is TRBV2; TRBD2 matches 8 bases. V lost 6 bases to trimming and J lost 5 bases; unmatched junction nucleotides: 8. The CDR3 totals 14 residues. Germline loops: CDR1 SNHLY, CDR2 FYNNEI. CDR3 region: CASRRAGGSETQYF. CDR3 bases: TGTGCCAGCAGGAGGGCGGGAGGATCCGAGACCCAGTACTTC.

The chain joins TRBV6-5 to TRBJ2-7; 13 positions match TRBD2. The CDR3 contains 13 residues. Germline lookup yields CDR1 MNHEY and CDR2 SVGAGI. Germline trimming cut 11 bases from V and 4 bases from J; bases unmatched to any gene: 5. The CDR3 sequence is CAARTSGSYEQYF. The CDR3 nucleotides are TGTGCCGCCCGGACTAGCGGGAGTTACGAGCAGTACTTC.

This clone has just one count. The gene calls are TRBV19 and TRBJ1-1; D might be TRBD1 (6 bases). CDR3 length: 16 amino acids. V was shortened by 5 bases and J by 3 bases, with 19 bases between the two germline ends. Germline V gene sequence: CDR1 LNHDA, CDR2 SQIVND (reference sequence). The CDR3 reads CASSPRGGPGDTEAFF. CDR3 coding DNA: TGTGCCAGTAGTCCAAGGGGGGGGCCCGGGGACACTGAAGCTTTCTTT. Combining the CDR3 with reference TRBV19 and TRBJ1-1 gives the whole variable domain DGGITQSPKYLFRKEGQNVTLSCEQNLNHDAMYWYRQDPGQGLRLIYYSQIVNDFQKGDIAEGYSVSREKKESFPLTVTSAQKNPTAFYLCASSPRGGPGDTEAFFGQGTRLTVV.

The rearrangement joins TRBV5-4 to TRBJ1-4; D uncertain. There are 15 residues in the CDR3. V lost 4 bases and J 3 bases, leaving 13 bases between the germline ends. From germline, CDR1 is SGHNT and CDR2 YYREEE (reference sequence). CDR3 DNA sequence: TGTGCCAGCAGCCTGCCGGGAGACCCTAATGAAAAACTGTTTTTT. Translation: CASSLPGDPNEKLFF.

This clone was recorded a few times. The chain uses TRBV12-5 and TRBJ2-1, with D possibly matching TRBD2 (5 bases). Germline loops: CDR1 LGHNT, CDR2 FRNRAP. V lost 10 bases and J lost 7, with 17 bases in between. This CDR3 spans 13 amino acids. CDR3 in DNA: TGTGCTACAGGCACGGGGTCTTCGAATGAGCAGTTCTTC. It encodes CATGTGSSNEQFF.

The chain joins TRBV6-1 to TRBJ2-3; 8 bases fit TRBD2. V lost 5 bases, J lost 1 base, and 2 bases stayed unmatched. This CDR3 spans 14 amino acids. The V gene's germline CDR1 is MNHNS and CDR2 SASEGT. The CDR3 DNA reads as TGTGCCAGCAGTTTGACTAGCGGCACAGATACGCAGTATTTT. The encoded protein is CASSLTSGTDTQYF.

This clone occurred a few times. The V and J genes are TRBV7-8 and TRBJ1-4; perhaps TRBD1 as D (5 bases). The germline V and J ends were trimmed by 5 bases and 7 bases, with 17 bases remaining between them. The CDR3 has 15 residues. Germline loops: CDR1 SGHVS, CDR2 FQNEAQ. CDR3: CASSRKTGLGEKLFF. CDR3 DNA sequence: TGTGCCAGCAGCCGCAAAACAGGATTGGGTGAAAAACTGTTTTTT.

This clone was seen more than once but under ten times. The V and J genes are TRBV18 and TRBJ1-5; D is unresolved. Deletions cut 2 bases from V and 5 bases from J, with 7 bases between. Germline V CDR1 and CDR2: KGHSH, LQKENI. The CDR3 has 13 amino acids. For the CDR3, the DNA is TGTGCCAGCTCACCATCCGGGGATCAGCCCCAGCATTTT. This gives the protein CASSPSGDQPQHF.

The J gene is TRBJ2-6, the V gene TRBV19; D perhaps matches TRBD1 (6 bases). Trimming removed 7 bases from V and 1 base from J, with 23 bases in between. This CDR3 spans 19 amino acids. Germline loops: CDR1 LNHDA, CDR2 SQIVND (reference sequence). This CDR3 is CASNPLRAGAGSGANVLTF. DNA for the CDR3: TGTGCCAGTAATCCTCTGAGGGCAGGGGCTGGTTCTGGGGCCAACGTCCTGACTTTC.

The chain recombines TRBV7-9 with TRBJ1-5, with 7 bases fitting TRBD1. After removal of 4 bases from V and 3 bases from J, the junction contained 3 bases not matched to a gene. There are 14 residues in the CDR3. Germline V gene sequence: CDR1 SEHNR, CDR2 FQNEAQ (reference sequence). This CDR3 is CASSSGTANQPQHF. The CDR3 nucleotides are TGTGCCAGCAGCTCCGGGACAGCCAATCAGCCCCAGCATTTT.

The rearrangement joins TRBV14 to TRBJ2-7, with D possibly matching TRBD2 (6 bases). Trimming stripped 1 base from V and 5 bases from J, with 15 bases between. This CDR3 is built from 15 residues. The V gene's germline CDR1 is SGHDN and CDR2 FVKESK. CDR3 sequence (DNA): TGTGCCAGCAGCCAAGTTGACCGGGAGCTCCACGAGCAGTACTTC. Protein product: CASSQVDRELHEQYF. Based on the CDR3 plus reference TRBV14 and TRBJ2-7, the full variable domain is EAGVTQFPSHSVIEKGQTVTLRCDPISGHDNLYWYRRVMGKEIKFLLHFVKESKQDESGMPNNRFLAERTGGTYSTLKVQPAELEDSGVYFCASSQVDRELHEQYFGPGTRLTVT.

CDR3 in amino acids: CASSFITGRGSYEQYF. The DNA of the CDR3 is TGTGCCAGCAGTTTCATCACAGGTCGTGGCTCCTACGAGCAGTACTTC. This chain connects TRBV27 to TRBJ2-7, with a weak D call TRBD1 (5 bases). Germline V lookup: CDR1 MNHEY, CDR2 SMNVEV (reference sequence). V was trimmed by 3 bases and J by 0 bases, leaving 15 bases between them. There are 16 residues in the CDR3.

The rearrangement uses TRBV9 and TRBJ1-6; D is possibly TRBD1 (6 bases). The germline gives CDR1 SGDLS, CDR2 YYNGEE. This CDR3 region has 14 residues. V was trimmed by 0 bases and J by 15 bases, leaving 16 bases between them. The CDR3 region has the DNA TGTGCCAGCAGCGTAGGTGGGGGGGCCCAAGACCTCCACTTT. This codes for CASSVGGGAQDLHF.

The V call is TRBV5-8, the J call TRBJ2-5; D is uncertain. This CDR3 is built from 11 residues. V gave up 2 bases and J gave up 5 bases, with 4 bases separating them. CDR1 and CDR2 from the germline V gene are SGHTS and YDEGEE. In nucleotides, the CDR3 is TGTGCCAGCAGCTTACGGGAGACCCAGTACTTC. Amino acid sequence: CASSLRETQYF.